This is a list of T cell receptor beta chains from one sample in a study of blood T cell repertoires in COVID-19. This table comes from immunoSEQ multiplex PCR, and its TCRdb copy is limited to in-frame clones, with some not included. This table holds about 67,000 clones, around 87% found once. The sample consisted of peripheral blood. These receptor sequences come from a middle-aged man with active COVID-19. CDR3s include the opening cysteine and the closing phenylalanine or tryptophan. A D gene is named only where the DNA matches it firmly. Size values are once, few and many counts, or a class for expanded clones, and some rows have none.

D gene,clone size,J gene,V gene,CDR3 DNA,CDR3 protein
TRBD1,NA,TRBJ2-1,TRBV11-3,TGTGCCAGCAGCTTTGGGACAGGGAACAATGAGCAGTTCTTC,CASSFGTGNNEQFF
NA,once,TRBJ1-2,TRBV7-2,TGTGCCAGCAGCTTAGGAGGGTTGGGGGGAGGCTACACCTTC,CASSLGGLGGGYTF
NA,NA,TRBJ2-7,TRBV28,TGTGCCAGCAGCCGCGAGGGCGGTAGAGATGGAGACGACCACTTC,CASSREGGRDGDDHF
NA,NA,TRBJ2-2,TRBV27,TGTGCCAGCAGATTCAAGAGGGACACCGGGGAGCTGTTTTTT,CASRFKRDTGELFF
TRBD1,medium-sized,TRBJ1-2,TRBV18,TGTGCCAGCTCACCAGGACAGGGACTCTATGGCTACACCTTC,CASSPGQGLYGYTF
NA,NA,TRBJ2-1,TRBV28,TGTGCCAGCAGTTTTACGAGCTTGGAGCAGTTCTTC,CASSFTSLEQFF
NA,few,TRBJ1-5,TRBV27,TGTGCCAGCAGTCCCCGCGGGCGGTCCGGCAATCAGCCCCAGCATTTT,CASSPRGRSGNQPQHF
NA,large,TRBJ1-2,TRBV20-1,TGCAGTGCCCCCTCTGCGAGGGGCTACACCTTC,CSAPSARGYTF
NA,NA,TRBJ2-5,TRBV5-1,TGCGCCAGCAGCTTGGCGGAAGAGACCCAGTACTTC,CASSLAEETQYF
NA,once,TRBJ1-2,TRBV28,TGTGCCAGCAGTTTAGACAGGAACTATGGCTACACCTTC,CASSLDRNYGYTF
NA,once,TRBJ1-2,TRBV7-2,TGTGCCAGCAGCCCAGTTGGGAGAGACTATGGCTACACCTTC,CASSPVGRDYGYTF
NA,few,TRBJ1-2,TRBV6-2/TRBV6-3,TGTGCCAGCAGTTACTCGGCACAGGGAAGGGTCTACACCTTC,CASSYSAQGRVYTF
TRBD1,few,TRBJ1-2,TRBV5-1,TGCGCCAGCGGGACAGCCTATGGCTACACCTTC,CASGTAYGYTF
NA,NA,TRBJ2-5,TRBV4-1,TGCGCCAGCAGCCAAGTTGGGGCAGAGACCCAGTACTTC,CASSQVGAETQYF
NA,once,TRBJ2-5,TRBV5-1,TGCGCCAGCAGCCCCCCCGGGACTCTACAAGAGACCCAGTACTTC,CASSPPGTLQETQYF
TRBD2,NA,TRBJ2-1,TRBV6-5,TGTGCCAGCAGAGGGACTAGCGGCAATGAGCAGTTCTTC,CASRGTSGNEQFF
NA,once,TRBJ1-1,TRBV6-6,TGTGCCAGCAGTTACCTCCAAGTTGGAGCTGAAGCTTTCTTT,CASSYLQVGAEAFF
NA,many,TRBJ1-4,TRBV4-1,TGCGCCAGCAGCACCCCAAACAGGGAGCCCAATGAAAAACTGTTTTTT,CASSTPNREPNEKLFF
TRBD1,NA,TRBJ1-6,TRBV7-9,TGTGCCAGCAGCTTAGTTGCAGGGGGAAACTCACCCCTCCACTTT,CASSLVAGGNSPLHF
NA,NA,TRBJ2-1,TRBV5-8,TGTGCCAGCAGCTTGGCTCAGCGGAATGAGCAGTTCTTC,CASSLAQRNEQFF
TRBD1,few,TRBJ1-1,TRBV19,TGTGCCAGTAAGCCGGGACAGGGGAACACTGAAGCTTTCTTT,CASKPGQGNTEAFF